A selection of T cell receptor beta chains follows, all from one sample in a study of blood T cell repertoires in COVID-19. The repertoire was sequenced with immunoSEQ multiplex PCR; TCRdb's copy has only in-frame clones and lacks some. Seen here are about 160,000 clones, roughly four fifths observed once, and the top ten hold approximately 10%. Sample: peripheral blood. The source is a human donor in a cohort sampled during active COVID-19. Each CDR3 is given with its conserved first and last residue. A D gene is named only where the DNA matches it firmly. Clone sizes are given selectively: once, few, many, or a class where the clone is expanded.

D gene	V gene	clone size	J gene	CDR3 protein	CDR3 DNA
TRBD1	TRBV27	-	TRBJ1-5	CASSSGQGGNQPQHF	TGTGCCAGCAGTTCGGGACAGGGTGGCAATCAGCCCCAGCATTTT
TRBD2	TRBV6-2/TRBV6-3	-	TRBJ2-5	CASIPGTSEETQYF	TGTGCCAGCATCCCCGGGACTAGCGAGGAGACCCAGTACTTC
TRBD1	TRBV2	-	TRBJ2-7	CASKRDRGPPEQYF	TGTGCCAGCAAACGGGACAGGGGGCCTCCTGAGCAGTACTTC
-	TRBV4-3	-	TRBJ2-3	CASGPRSADTQYF	TGCGCCAGCGGGCCGCGCTCTGCAGATACGCAGTATTTT
TRBD1	TRBV23-1	-	TRBJ2-7	CASMELRQGTHEQYF	TGCGCCAGCATGGAACTCAGACAGGGGACCCACGAGCAGTACTTC
-	TRBV29-1	-	TRBJ1-4	CSVAGVSEKLFF	TGCAGCGTTGCAGGGGTTAGTGAAAAACTGTTTTTT
-	TRBV9	-	TRBJ1-5	CASSVAPNQPQHF	TGTGCCAGCAGCGTAGCTCCTAATCAGCCCCAGCATTTT
-	TRBV25-1	-	TRBJ2-7	CASSDSGYEYF	TGTGCCAGCAGTGATTCCGGGTACGAGTACTTC
-	TRBV2	few	TRBJ2-2	CARQVNTGELFF	TGTGCCAGACAGGTCAACACCGGGGAGCTGTTTTTT
TRBD1	TRBV15	-	TRBJ2-7	CATSRDLGQGYEQYF	TGTGCCACCAGCAGAGATCTGGGACAGGGCTACGAGCAGTACTTC
TRBD2	TRBV3-1/TRBV3-2	-	TRBJ2-1	CASSRRTSGSGGEQFF	TGTGCCAGCAGCCGGAGGACTAGCGGGAGTGGAGGTGAGCAGTTCTTC
-	TRBV7-2	-	TRBJ1-1	CASSLEGRKGAREAFF	TGTGCCAGCAGCTTAGAGGGGAGGAAAGGGGCCCGCGAAGCTTTCTTT
-	TRBV19	once	TRBJ1-1	CASSFMGGTEAFF	TGTGCCAGTAGCTTTATGGGGGGAACTGAAGCTTTCTTT
TRBD1	TRBV7-8	-	TRBJ1-5	CASSLDRGPGRPQHF	TGTGCCAGCAGCCTAGATAGGGGGCCAGGTCGACCCCAGCATTTT
TRBD2	TRBV3-1/TRBV3-2	-	TRBJ2-7	CASSRGLAGSYEQYF	TGTGCCAGCAGCCGCGGACTAGCGGGGTCCTACGAGCAGTACTTC
-	TRBV12-5	-	TRBJ1-1	CASGLLASGLLLVNTEAFF	TGTGCTAGTGGTTTGCTGGCCTCGGGACTCCTATTGGTGAACACTGAAGCTTTCTTT
-	TRBV30	-	TRBJ1-5	CAWSEGHNQPQHF	TGTGCCTGGAGTGAGGGACACAATCAGCCCCAGCATTTT
-	TRBV6-1	once	TRBJ2-3	CASSEEGSTDTQYF	TGTGCCAGCAGTGAGGAGGGGAGCACAGATACGCAGTATTTT
TRBD1	TRBV28	-	TRBJ1-2	CASSSGTGLYGYTF	TGTGCCAGCAGTTCCGGGACAGGGCTCTATGGCTACACCTTC
TRBD2	TRBV6-5	once	TRBJ2-5	CASRGSGTLQETQYF	TGTGCCAGCAGGGGTAGCGGGACTCTTCAAGAGACCCAGTACTTC
-	TRBV11-2	-	TRBJ1-2	CASSSTGFGYTF	TGTGCCAGCAGCTCAACAGGGTTCGGCTACACCTTC
-	TRBV7-8	-	TRBJ1-3	CASRDPQNSGNTIYF	TGTGCCAGCAGAGATCCCCAGAACTCTGGAAACACCATATATTTT
-	TRBV6-5	-	TRBJ2-5	CASRETAGTQYF	TGTGCCAGCAGGGAGACAGCCGGGACCCAGTACTTC
TRBD2	TRBV7-8	-	TRBJ2-7	CASSLGASGGGLPGEQYF	TGTGCCAGCAGCTTAGGGGCTAGCGGGGGAGGGCTCCCGGGGGAGCAGTACTTC